This T cell receptor beta chain was identified in a study of T cell responses to AZD1222 COVID-19 vaccine. CDR3 size: 14 residues. Germline V gene lookup returns CDR1 SGHDN and CDR2 FVKESK. After removal of 4 bases from V and 4 bases from J, the junction contained 5 bases not matched to a gene. Some second doses came at about 4 weeks and others at about 12 weeks; these were pooled. Profiled with immunoSEQ multiplex PCR; TCRdb holds only in-frame clones, not every one. Of 110,000 to 150,000 clones in the sample, roughly 90% were seen once. The sequence was obtained from an adult who received the AZD1222 COVID-19 vaccine. The V call is TRBV14, the J call TRBJ1-1; 8 bases align to TRBD1. Sequenced material: peripheral blood, taken 28 days after the second AZD1222 dose. CDR3 sequence (DNA): TGTGCCAGCAGCCTGGGCAGGGGGCTCACTGAAGCTTTCTTT. Translating it yields CASSLGRGLTEAFF. Supplemented by reference TRBV14 and TRBJ1-1, the full variable domain reads EAGVTQFPSHSVIEKGQTVTLRCDPISGHDNLYWYRRVMGKEIKFLLHFVKESKQDESGMPNNRFLAERTGGTYSTLKVQPAELEDSGVYFCASSLGRGLTEAFFGQGTRLTVV.